The text below deals with one T cell receptor (beta chain). Antigen specificity is unknown. The germline gives CDR1 LGHNA, CDR2 YNFKEQ. Trimming took 4 bases from V and 1 from J; bases not matched to a gene: 5. This CDR3 is built from 15 residues. This sample was taken from a study of cytomegalovirus exposure and HLA in healthy donors. Notes on the study in general: Among TCR sequences, most were rare, though some public TCRs appeared in many donors. Roughly even sequencing depth across donors was the assumption behind the presence/absence analyses. Reports indicate that TCR beta sequences accurately predicted the HLA-A and HLA-B alleles of most subjects.

The PCR employed 60 Vbeta primers together with 13 Jbeta primers. Some clones are missing from TCRdb's copy, which holds only in-frame ones; the method was immunoSEQ multiplex PCR. The table has fewer than 250,000 clones, about 80% seen once. This TCR derives from a woman in her forties in good health and CMV-seronegative. Sequencing was carried out using PBMCs. The V gene is TRBV4-2, the J gene TRBJ1-1; 8 positions match TRBD1. CDR3 in amino acids: CASSPTGTGNTEAFF. CDR3 sequence (DNA): TGTGCCAGCAGCCCGACCGGGACAGGGAACACTGAAGCTTTCTTT.